One sample yielded the 14 T cell receptor beta chains listed below, sequenced in a study of cytomegalovirus exposure and HLA in healthy donors. PCR was performed using 60 Vbeta and 13 Jbeta primers. The table came from immunoSEQ multiplex PCR; TCRdb's copy has only in-frame clones and leaves some out. In the table there are 110,000 to 150,000 clones, roughly 82% of which are singletons. The specimen was PBMCs. These receptors all come from a man between 18 and 35 years old in good health and CMV-seropositive.

The CDR3 DNA sequence: TGCGCCAGCAGCGGAACAGGGAGAGGAGGCACTGAAGCTTTCTTT. It is translated as CASSGTGRGGTEAFF. V and J are TRBV5-1 and TRBJ1-1; possible D gene TRBD1, 6 bases. Germline CDR1 and CDR2: SGHRS and YFSETQ. V was pared by 4 bases and J by 4 bases, with 17 bases between. The CDR3 length is 15 residues.

This sequence joins TRBV13 and TRBJ1-6; 12 nucleotides agree with TRBD1. This CDR3 region has 15 residues. Germline V gene sequence: CDR1 PRHDT, CDR2 FYEKMQ (reference sequence). With 6 bases clipped from V and 9 bases from J, the junction kept 6 bases outside the gene matches. The chain's CDR3 is CASRTGTGGSSPLHF. Here the CDR3 DNA reads TGTGCCAGCAGGACCGGGACAGGGGGCTCTTCACCCCTCCACTTT.

The chain employs TRBV10-3 and TRBJ1-1; 8 bases fit TRBD1. V shed 6 bases and J 1 base; nucleotides not matched to a gene: 7. The germline V gene encodes CDR1 ENHRY and CDR2 SYGVKD. The CDR3 contains 15 residues. The CDR3 coding sequence is TGTGCCATCAGCGGACAGGGCGGGCCGAACACTGAAGCTTTCTTT. Protein product: CAISGQGGPNTEAFF.

The V and J genes are TRBV2 and TRBJ2-7; 7 positions match TRBD2. The CDR3 has 16 amino acids. Germline V CDR1 and CDR2: SNHLY, FYNNEI. The junction had 11 bases not matched to a gene; V was cut back by 6 bases and J by 0 bases. CDR3 in DNA: TGTGCCAGCAGAGGCGGGAGTGGCTCTCTCTCCTACGAGCAGTACTTC. It translates to CASRGGSGSLSYEQYF.

The CDR3 region has the DNA TGTGCCAGCAGTTCGATGGGGGCGGAATATGTGGACACAGATACGCAGTATTTT. Translation gives CASSSMGAEYVDTDTQYF. The rearrangement links TRBV28 to TRBJ2-3; maybe TRBD1 (6 bases). This CDR3 is built from 18 residues. Trimming cost V 4 bases and J 2 bases, with 22 bases left between them. Germline V gene data show CDR1 as MDHEN and CDR2 as SYDVKM.

This chain links TRBV5-8 with TRBJ2-7; TRBD1 might be the D (6 bases). Trimming removed 4 bases at V and 2 bases at J, with 16 bases between. Germline assignment: CDR1 SGHTS and CDR2 YDEGEE. This CDR3 region has 15 residues. This CDR3 reads CASSGLKTGPYEQYF. The CDR3 nucleotides are TGTGCCAGCAGCGGCCTAAAGACAGGTCCCTACGAGCAGTACTTC.

V gene TRBV6-5 combines with J gene TRBJ2-1, with TRBD2 identical over 7 bases. CDR1 MNHEY and CDR2 SVGAGI come from the germline V gene. This CDR3 region has 16 residues. V was clipped by 0 bases and J by 3 bases; unmatched bases: 5. The DNA of the CDR3 is TGTGCCAGCAGTTACTCGAGTCGGGGGGACTACAATGAGCAGTTCTTC. This gives the protein CASSYSSRGDYNEQFF.

J is TRBJ2-7 and V is TRBV2; 7 bases are a match to TRBD2. This CDR3 has 14 amino acids. The germline gives CDR1 SNHLY, CDR2 FYNNEI. After removal of 1 base from V and 2 bases from J, the junction contained 2 bases not matched to a gene. CDR3 sequence (DNA): TGTGCCAGCAGTGAAGGCGGGGGAACCTACGAGCAGTACTTC. It specifies CASSEGGGTYEQYF.

The chain carries TRBV11-3 and TRBJ2-7, with 7 bases matching TRBD1. Germline V gives CDR1 SGHNT, CDR2 YENEEA. This CDR3 has 14 amino acids. V shed 5 bases and J 6 bases; nucleotides not matched to a gene: 10. CDR3 nucleotides: TGTGCCAGCAGCATACGGGACAGCCTGGCCGAGCAGTACTTC. It codes for CASSIRDSLAEQYF.

This clone was seen more than once but under ten times. The genes are TRBV11-2 and TRBJ1-2; D is possibly TRBD1 (6 bases). V dropped 4 bases and J dropped 0 bases, with 6 bases sitting between them. This CDR3 has 13 amino acids. The V gene's germline CDR1 is SGHAT and CDR2 FQNNGV. The CDR3 loop is CASSYRANYGYTF. DNA of the CDR3: TGTGCCAGCAGCTACAGGGCTAACTATGGCTACACCTTC.

DNA of the CDR3: TGTGCCAGCAGCGCCCAACCGGGACTTAAGCTCACTGAAGCTTTCTTT. It encodes CASSAQPGLKLTEAFF. This chain links TRBV9 with TRBJ1-1; D might be TRBD1 (5 bases). The CDR3 is made up of 16 amino acids. V dropped 3 bases and J dropped 4 bases, with 19 bases sitting between them. CDR1 SGDLS and CDR2 YYNGEE come from the germline V gene. The whole variable domain, remainder taken from reference TRBV9 and TRBJ1-1, is DSGVTQTPKHLITATGQRVTLRCSPRSGDLSVYWYQQSLDQGLQFLIQYYNGEERAKGNILERFSAQQFPDLHSELNLSSLELGDSALYFCASSAQPGLKLTEAFFGQGTRLTVV.

This rearrangement joins TRBV18 to TRBJ2-5, with 14 positions matching TRBD2. V lost 6 bases, J lost 4 bases, and 7 bases stayed unmatched. The CDR3 runs to 16 residues. CDR1 and CDR2 from the germline V gene are KGHSH and LQKENI. CDR3 nucleotide sequence: TGTGCCAGCTCCCCGCGCGGGACTAGCGGGAGAGAGACCCAGTACTTC. Protein: CASSPRGTSGRETQYF.

The rearrangement links TRBV27 to TRBJ2-7; 7 bases line up with TRBD1. This CDR3 is 14 amino acids long. The germline gives CDR1 MNHEY, CDR2 SMNVEV (reference sequence). The V segment lost 6 bases and the J segment 0 bases; nucleotides outside the gene matches: 5. CDR3 sequence reads: CASSPRDSSYEQYF. The CDR3 DNA reads TGTGCCAGCAGCCCTAGGGACAGCTCCTACGAGCAGTACTTC.

The chain couples TRBV5-5 to TRBJ1-2, with a possible D match to TRBD1 (6 bases). The CDR3 totals 14 residues. Germline V gene sequence: CDR1 SGHKS, CDR2 YYEKEE (reference sequence). V dropped 4 bases and J dropped 6 bases, with 16 bases sitting between them. The CDR3 DNA is TGTGCCAGCAGCGCTGGGCCAGGGGCTGATGGCTACACCTTC. Amino acids: CASSAGPGADGYTF.